These 13 T cell receptor beta chains share one sample of origin, sequenced in a study of cytomegalovirus exposure and HLA in healthy donors. Primers: 60 Vbeta forward and 13 Jbeta reverse. Only in-frame clones appear in the TCRdb table, and some are missing; sequencing was by immunoSEQ multiplex PCR. The repertoire holds more than 85,000 clones, with roughly 15% as singletons. The sequenced sample consisted of PBMCs. These receptors originate from a female donor in good health and CMV-seronegative.

V usage is TRBV2 and J usage is TRBJ2-5, with D possibly being TRBD1 (6 bases). This CDR3 contains 14 residues. The germline V and J ends were trimmed by 5 bases and 5 bases, with 15 bases remaining between them. Germline values: CDR1 SNHLY, CDR2 FYNNEI. CDR3 nucleotides: TGTGCCAGCAGTAACACAGGGCAGGGGGAGACCCAGTACTTC. It specifies CASSNTGQGETQYF. Complete variable domain (other parts from reference TRBV2 and TRBJ2-5): EPEVTQTPSHQVTQMGQEVILRCVPISNHLYFYWYRQILGQKVEFLVSFYNNEISEKSEIFDDQFSVERPDGSNFTLKIRSTKLEDSAMYFCASSNTGQGETQYFGPGTRLLVL.

This chain joins TRBV29-1 and TRBJ2-7; 12 positions match TRBD2. The V segment lost 6 bases and the J segment 4 bases; nucleotides outside the gene matches: 7. CDR3 size: 14 residues. The germline V gene has CDR1 SQVTM and CDR2 ANQGSEA. The CDR3 region is CSVAEGTSGYEQYF. The DNA of the CDR3 is TGCAGCGTGGCGGAAGGGACTAGCGGGTACGAGCAGTACTTC.

The V gene is TRBV4-1, the J gene TRBJ1-6; no clear D. Germline CDR1 is MGHRA and CDR2 is YSYEKL. V was trimmed by 0 bases and J by 0 bases, leaving 9 bases between them. The CDR3 runs to 17 residues. CDR3 amino acids: CASSQEYVSSYNSPLHF. The CDR3 DNA follows: TGCGCCAGCAGCCAAGAATACGTGAGCTCCTATAATTCACCCCTCCACTTT.

A few counts support this clone. The chain links TRBV30 to TRBJ1-6; D not certain. The CDR3 runs 13 residues. Trimming took off 4 bases at V and 8 bases at J, with 12 bases between the two ends. The germline CDR1 and CDR2 sequences are GTSNPN and SVGIG (reference sequence). The DNA of the CDR3 is TGTGCCTGGACCAACAGTCGTCATTCACCCCTCCACTTT. Translated: CAWTNSRHSPLHF. Filled out from reference TRBV30 and TRBJ1-6, the complete variable domain reads SQTIHQWPATLVQPVGSPLSLECTVEGTSNPNLYWYRQAAGRGLQLLFYSVGIGQISSEVPQNLSASRPQDRQFILSSKKLLLSDSGFYLCAWTNSRHSPLHFGNGTRLTVT.

V and J are TRBV18 and TRBJ2-1, with 7 bases lining up with TRBD1. The germline CDR1 and CDR2 sequences are KGHSH and LQKENI. Trimming cost V 3 bases and J 5 bases; bases outside gene matches: 4. The CDR3 runs 14 residues. The CDR3 region is CASSPRGLDNEQFF. In DNA, the CDR3 is TGTGCCAGCTCACCGAGGGGGCTAGACAATGAGCAGTTCTTC.

The chain combines TRBV7-9 with TRBJ2-1; D perhaps matches TRBD2 (5 bases). The ends were cut back, 3 bases at V and 8 bases at J, with 20 bases in the middle. The CDR3 runs 16 residues. CDR1 SEHNR and CDR2 FQNEAQ come from the germline V gene (reference sequence). For the CDR3, the DNA is TGTGCCAGCAGCTTCGTACTAGAGAAGACACTCTATGAGCAGTTCTTC. Translating gives CASSFVLEKTLYEQFF.

The gene calls are TRBV9 and TRBJ2-7, with D perhaps matching TRBD1 (6 bases). Deletions cut 0 bases from V and 0 bases from J, with 10 bases between. Germline V gene sequence: CDR1 SGDLS, CDR2 YYNGEE. This CDR3 has 15 amino acids. The CDR3 DNA reads as TGTGCCAGCAGCGTAGTAGGGGGTCCCTCCTACGAGCAGTACTTC. Protein product: CASSVVGGPSYEQYF.

In its sample, this clone was seen a few times. The rearrangement links TRBV7-2 to TRBJ2-7; TRBD1 agrees at 9 bases. Losses at the gene ends were 5 bases for V and 1 base for J; bases not matched to a gene: 6. This CDR3 is 15 amino acids long. Germline V lookup: CDR1 SGHTA, CDR2 FQGNSA. CDR3 sequence reads: CASSKTGTGSYEQYF. The DNA for the CDR3 is TGTGCCAGCAGCAAGACCGGGACAGGGTCCTACGAGCAGTACTTC.

In its sample, this clone was seen a few times. The J gene is TRBJ1-4, the V gene TRBV18; 7 nucleotides match TRBD1. V lost 6 bases to trimming and J lost 8 bases; unmatched junction nucleotides: 9. The CDR3 spans 14 residues. Per germline, CDR1 KGHSH and CDR2 LQKENI. As DNA, the CDR3 is TGTGCCAGCTCGCAATCAGGGGGACAGGAAAAACTGTTTTTT. This translates into CASSQSGGQEKLFF.

This clone was seen only a few times. V gene TRBV10-3 combines with J gene TRBJ1-2; a possible D gene is TRBD1 (5 bases). Germline CDR1 and CDR2: ENHRY and SYGVKD. This CDR3 is 13 amino acids long. V lost 2 bases and J lost 7, with 11 bases in between. The CDR3 here is CAISEERGFGYTF. Here the CDR3 DNA reads TGTGCCATCAGTGAGGAACGGGGGTTTGGCTACACCTTC.

This clone was found a few times. This chain links TRBV7-3 with TRBJ2-1, with 9 bases fitting TRBD2. The CDR3 has 14 residues. Trimming removed 5 bases from V and 6 bases from J; junction bases left unmatched: 5. Germline CDR1 reads SGHTA; CDR2 reads FQGTGA. The CDR3 bases are TGTGCCAGCAGCCCAAGGACTAGCGCCAATGAGCAGTTCTTC. Its protein product is CASSPRTSANEQFF.

This rearrangement joins TRBV6-6 to TRBJ2-1, with D unclear. V was pared by 2 bases and J by 6 bases, with 14 bases between. The CDR3 has 15 amino acids. Germline loops: CDR1 MNHNY, CDR2 SVGAGI (reference sequence). CDR3: CASSYVSPTVNEQFF. The CDR3 DNA is TGTGCCAGCAGTTACGTCTCTCCAACAGTCAATGAGCAGTTCTTC.

This chain links TRBV14 with TRBJ2-1; D uncertain. CDR3 size: 11 residues. CDR1 and CDR2 from the germline V gene are SGHDN and FVKESK. The V end was cut by 2 bases, the J end by 8 bases, with 4 bases between. CDR3 amino acids: CASSQFYEQFF. The CDR3 coding sequence is TGTGCCAGCAGCCAATTCTATGAGCAGTTCTTC.